Listed here is a single T cell receptor beta chain. What it binds is unknown. Ahead of thyroid surgery, no patient had received treatment of any kind. The data were taken from a study of metastatic and nonmetastatic thyroid tumors. Study-wide results and limits: Malignant thyroid tumors reportedly exceeded benign nodules significantly in TCR beta diversity, with the difference appearing in blood and tumor.

V was cut by 6 bases and J by 5 bases, with 17 bases left in between. CDR1 SGDLS and CDR2 YYNGEE come from the germline V gene. The CDR3 has 14 residues. Authors' methods: Clinicopathological groups of papillary thyroid cancer showed CDR3 differences that were used to build a distant-metastasis classifier. TCRdb called clones again from the PCR reads with MiXCR. TCRdb's processing, not the study's, gives the V and J calls here. In the table there are more than 10,000 clones, roughly 31% of which are singletons. The sample consisted of tumor tissue. This receptor was identified in a male donor with papillary thyroid cancer or a benign thyroid nodule (not recorded which). Some clones in this sample may be carry-over from other donors' samples. The V gene is TRBV9, the J gene TRBJ2-5; D gene unclear. CDR3 DNA: TGTGCCAGCATCTTTACACAGTGGTCGGAGACCCAGTACTTC. The encoded protein is CASIFTQWSETQYF.